This passage covers 27 T cell receptor beta chains from one sample sequenced in a study of PD-L1 blockade in urothelial cancer. Generated by immunoSEQ multiplex PCR, the TCRdb table keeps only in-frame clones and is missing some. Of approximately 88,000 clones listed, over 80% were seen once; the top ten hold approximately 2%. Time point: pretreatment peripheral blood. The sample was PBMCs, taken around atezolizumab (anti-PD-L1) treatment. The receptors come from a man aged 60-69 years with urothelial cancer.

V and J are TRBV18 and TRBJ2-3; D remains unclear. The CDR3 has 13 residues. The V gene's germline CDR1 is KGHSH and CDR2 LQKENI. V lost 5 bases, J lost 0 bases, and 6 bases lay in between. CDR3 sequence reads: CASSFSSTDTQYF. CDR3 sequence (DNA): TGTGCCAGCTCATTTTCGAGCACAGATACGCAGTATTTT.

This clone was seen only once. The V call is TRBV5-1, the J call TRBJ1-1, with D hard to call. Trimming pared 2 bases from V and 5 bases from J, leaving 13 bases between. This CDR3 has 14 residues. Per germline, CDR1 SGHRS and CDR2 YFSETQ. The CDR3, as DNA: TGCGCCAGCAGCTTTGGAGTAGGTGAAACTGAAGCTTTCTTT. It codes for CASSFGVGETEAFF. The full variable domain, its missing parts supplied by reference TRBV5-1 and TRBJ1-1, is KAGVTQTPRYLIKTRGQQVTLSCSPISGHRSVSWYQQTPGQGLQFLFEYFSETQRNKGNFPGRFSGRQFSNSRSEMNVSTLELGDSALYLCASSFGVGETEAFFGQGTRLTVV.

The gene calls are TRBV7-2 and TRBJ2-3; 7 bases agree with TRBD2. This CDR3 region has 15 residues. Germline V gene lookup returns CDR1 SGHTA and CDR2 FQGNSA. V dropped 5 bases and J dropped 4; count of bases not matched to a gene: 9. This CDR3 is CASSPSGGRADTQYF. The CDR3 coding sequence is TGTGCCAGCAGCCCTAGCGGTGGTCGTGCAGATACGCAGTATTTT.

The CDR3 nucleotides are TGTGCCAGCAGCCAAGATAGTCCCACGGGGGGCCGTGGCTACACCTTC. Its protein is CASSQDSPTGGRGYTF. The J gene is TRBJ1-2, the V gene TRBV14; maybe TRBD1 (6 bases). The CDR3 runs to 16 residues. Germline V lookup: CDR1 SGHDN, CDR2 FVKESK. V dropped 0 bases and J dropped 7 bases, with 18 bases sitting between them.

CDR3 bases: TGTGCCAGCACAGAAGCGGGAGGGCCTTGGGATACGCAGTATTTT. Translation: CASTEAGGPWDTQYF. The V call is TRBV28, the J call TRBJ2-3; TRBD2 aligns across 10 bases. The CDR3 is made up of 15 amino acids. V trimming: 7 bases; J trimming: 6 bases; junction bases outside the gene matches: 10. CDR1 and CDR2 from the germline V gene are MDHEN and SYDVKM. Variable domain in full (rest from reference TRBV28 and TRBJ2-3): DVKVTQSSRYLVKRTGEKVFLECVQDMDHENMFWYRQDPGLGLRLIYFSYDVKMKEKGDIPEGYSVSREKKERFSLILESASTNQTSMYLCASTEAGGPWDTQYFGPGTRLTVL.

The V call is TRBV29-1, the J call TRBJ2-5; 14 bases line up with TRBD2. Germline CDR1 reads SQVTM; CDR2 reads ANQGSEA. The CDR3 loop spans 18 amino acids. The ends lost 8 bases at V and 2 bases at J; junction bases unmatched: 16. CDR3 sequence reads: CSSVGGLAGEGGQETQYF. The CDR3 DNA reads TGCAGCTCCGTGGGGGGACTAGCGGGAGAGGGGGGGCAAGAGACCCAGTACTTC.

The V call is TRBV5-1, the J call TRBJ2-3, with 14 bases that match TRBD2. CDR3 length: 18 amino acids. Germline loops: CDR1 SGHRS, CDR2 YFSETQ. Trimming took 0 bases from V and 1 from J; bases not matched to a gene: 4. This chain's CDR3 is CASSLGLAGGPGTDTQYF. The CDR3 DNA is TGCGCCAGCAGCTTGGGACTAGCGGGGGGGCCTGGCACAGATACGCAGTATTTT. The full variable domain, rest sourced from reference TRBV5-1 and TRBJ2-3, is KAGVTQTPRYLIKTRGQQVTLSCSPISGHRSVSWYQQTPGQGLQFLFEYFSETQRNKGNFPGRFSGRQFSNSRSEMNVSTLELGDSALYLCASSLGLAGGPGTDTQYFGPGTRLTVL.

This chain joins TRBV27 and TRBJ1-5; D is possibly TRBD1 (5 bases). Deletions cut 6 bases from V and 0 bases from J, with 12 bases between. CDR3 length: 15 amino acids. Germline values: CDR1 MNHEY, CDR2 SMNVEV (reference sequence). CDR3 sequence: CASSPGSLSNQPQHF. CDR3 coding DNA: TGTGCCAGCAGCCCAGGGTCCCTTAGCAATCAGCCCCAGCATTTT.

This chain uses TRBV2 with TRBJ2-7; D is unresolved. This CDR3 is built from 13 residues. V was pared by 6 bases and J by 0 bases, with 9 bases between. In germline, CDR1 is SNHLY, CDR2 FYNNEI. CDR3 coding DNA: TGTGCCAGCAGAGCCGACACCTCCTACGAGCAGTACTTC. The encoded protein is CASRADTSYEQYF. Complete variable domain (other parts from reference TRBV2 and TRBJ2-7): EPEVTQTPSHQVTQMGQEVILRCVPISNHLYFYWYRQILGQKVEFLVSFYNNEISEKSEIFDDQFSVERPDGSNFTLKIRSTKLEDSAMYFCASRADTSYEQYFGPGTRLTVT.

This clone came up once. V is TRBV5-3 and J is TRBJ2-1, with TRBD2 matching 10 bases. TRBV5-3 is flagged as an ORF with uncertain function. The V gene end was trimmed by 3 bases and the J gene end by 0 bases; junction bases not matched to a gene: 15. This CDR3 region has 20 residues. The CDR3 spells CARSCPPGLARVSSYNEQFF. For the CDR3, the DNA is TGTGCCAGAAGCTGCCCTCCGGGACTAGCGAGGGTGAGCTCCTACAATGAGCAGTTCTTC.

This clone was seen a single time. The chain links TRBV7-2 to TRBJ1-4; D ambiguous. The V gene lost 5 bases and the J gene lost 8 bases, with 15 bases spanning the gap. Looked up from germline, CDR1 is SGHTA and CDR2 is FQGNSA. The CDR3 is 14 residues long. CDR3 DNA sequence: TGTGCCAGCAGCCCCCCGGGTTTGCGGGAAAAACTGTTTTTT. It yields the protein CASSPPGLREKLFF.

The rearrangement uses TRBV28 and TRBJ1-5, with D possibly being TRBD1 (5 bases). The CDR3 totals 12 residues. Germline V gives CDR1 MDHEN, CDR2 SYDVKM. V was clipped by 3 bases and J by 9 bases, with 9 bases between them. The CDR3 is CASSLQGRPQHF. The CDR3 region has the DNA TGTGCCAGCAGTTTGCAGGGTCGGCCCCAGCATTTT. Combining the CDR3 with reference TRBV28 and TRBJ1-5 gives the whole variable domain DVKVTQSSRYLVKRTGEKVFLECVQDMDHENMFWYRQDPGLGLRLIYFSYDVKMKEKGDIPEGYSVSREKKERFSLILESASTNQTSMYLCASSLQGRPQHFGDGTRLSIL.

J is TRBJ1-4 and V is TRBV5-1; 11 bases are a match to TRBD1. The CDR3 length is 16 residues. Per the germline V gene, CDR1 is SGHRS and CDR2 is YFSETQ. V was pared by 2 bases and J by 8 bases, with 8 bases of the junction left unmatched. CDR3 amino acids: CASSLFGTGGGEKLFF. As DNA, the CDR3 is TGCGCCAGCAGCTTATTCGGGACAGGGGGAGGCGAAAAACTGTTTTTT.

In DNA form, the CDR3 reads TGTGCCAGTAGTAATAAGGGGGCGAGCAATCAGCCCCAGCATTTT. Amino acid sequence: CASSNKGASNQPQHF. V and J are TRBV19 and TRBJ1-5, with 7 bases aligning to TRBD1. The CDR3 sequence is 15 residues long. Germline V gives CDR1 LNHDA, CDR2 SQIVND (reference sequence). J was trimmed by 1 base and V by 4 bases; bases with no gene match: 4. The full variable domain, in which reference TRBV19 and TRBJ1-5 provide the parts outside the CDR3, is DGGITQSPKYLFRKEGQNVTLSCEQNLNHDAMYWYRQDPGQGLRLIYYSQIVNDFQKGDIAEGYSVSREKKESFPLTVTSAQKNPTAFYLCASSNKGASNQPQHFGDGTRLSIL.

This chain uses TRBV5-3 with TRBJ1-4; perhaps TRBD1 as D (6 bases). TRBV5-3 belongs to the ORF category, with a function that is uncertain. The CDR3 is 14 amino acids. Trimming removed 8 bases at V and 8 bases at J, with 19 bases between. CDR3 nucleotide sequence: TGTGCCAGCAGCCCTCGGGGGGCGGGGGAAAAACTGTTTTTT. Translation gives CASSPRGAGEKLFF.

This chain links TRBV12-5 with TRBJ2-5; D is perhaps TRBD1 (6 bases). The germline V and J ends were trimmed by 6 bases and 2 bases, with 19 bases remaining between them. This CDR3 spans 16 amino acids. The germline V gene encodes CDR1 LGHNT and CDR2 FRNRAP. CDR3 in amino acids: CASGSWPFRGQETQYF. The CDR3 coding sequence is TGTGCTAGTGGCTCCTGGCCCTTTAGGGGGCAAGAGACCCAGTACTTC. Together with reference TRBV12-5 and TRBJ2-5, the CDR3 gives the full variable domain: DARVTQTPRHKVTEMGQEVTMRCQPILGHNTVFWYRQTMMQGLELLAYFRNRAPLDDSGMPKDRFSAEMPDATLATLKIQPSEPRDSAVYFCASGSWPFRGQETQYFGPGTRLLVL.

Only a few counts were recorded for this clone. The V and J genes are TRBV28 and TRBJ1-2; D gene uncertain. Germline V lookup: CDR1 MDHEN, CDR2 SYDVKM. The CDR3 length is 11 residues. The germline V and J ends were trimmed by 6 bases and 8 bases, with 10 bases remaining between them. The CDR3 DNA is TGTGCCAGCAGCCGTGGAGTGGGCTACACCTTC. Protein product: CASSRGVGYTF.

The V call is TRBV5-6, the J call TRBJ2-5; 15 nucleotides align to TRBD2. The trim removed 4 bases at V and 1 base at J, leaving 2 bases unmatched. In germline, CDR1 is SGHDT, CDR2 YYEEEE. The length of the CDR3 is 16 residues. As DNA, the CDR3 is TGTGCCAGCAGCGGACTAGCGGGAGGGTTCCAAGAGACCCAGTACTTC. Translating gives CASSGLAGGFQETQYF.

This clone was seen just once. The genes are TRBV5-4 and TRBJ2-5, with 10 bases identical to TRBD2. This CDR3 has 17 amino acids. Germline-derived CDR1 and CDR2 are SGHNT and YYREEE (reference sequence). With V trimmed by 0 bases and J by 2 bases, 7 bases remained unmatched. The CDR3 DNA reads as TGTGCCAGCAGCTTGGGTAGCGGGGGGCTAAGACAAGAGACCCAGTACTTC. This gives the protein CASSLGSGGLRQETQYF.

The genes are TRBV18 and TRBJ1-5; a possible D gene is TRBD1 (5 bases). Trimming removed 1 base from V and 7 bases from J, with 8 bases in between. CDR1 and CDR2 (germline): KGHSH, LQKENI. The CDR3 contains 13 residues. The CDR3 DNA reads as TGTGCCAGCTCACCACAGGGGAACCAGCCCCAGCATTTT. It encodes CASSPQGNQPQHF.

This clone was recorded many times. V and J are TRBV2 and TRBJ1-6, with 7 bases that match TRBD1. The J segment lost 0 bases and the V segment lost 6 bases, leaving 2 bases of the junction unmatched. The germline gives CDR1 SNHLY, CDR2 FYNNEI. The CDR3 has 15 residues. The CDR3 sequence is CASRGDSSYNSPLHF. The CDR3 bases are TGTGCCAGCAGGGGGGACAGCTCCTATAATTCACCCCTCCACTTT.

This chain links TRBV13 with TRBJ2-2; 8 bases are a match to TRBD1. CDR1 is PRHDT and CDR2 is FYEKMQ in the germline V gene (reference sequence). The CDR3 loop spans 17 amino acids. J gave up 1 base and V 3 bases, and 7 bases lay outside the gene matches. The CDR3: CASSFNPGQVNTGELFF. The CDR3 nucleotides are TGTGCCAGCAGCTTCAACCCGGGACAGGTGAACACCGGGGAGCTGTTTTTT. Filled out from reference TRBV13 and TRBJ2-2, the complete variable domain reads AAGVIQSPRHLIKEKRETATLKCYPIPRHDTVYWYQQGPGQDPQFLISFYEKMQSDKGSIPDRFSAQQFSDYHSELNMSSLELGDSALYFCASSFNPGQVNTGELFFGEGSRLTVL.

The chain is built from TRBV14 and TRBJ1-1; D gene ambiguous. Trimming left V 7 bases short and J 2 bases short, with 14 bases between. This CDR3 spans 14 amino acids. Germline assignment: CDR1 SGHDN and CDR2 FVKESK. In nucleotides, the CDR3 is TGTGCCAGCACCCGGGGTCCAGCCAACACTGAAGCTTTCTTT. Protein sequence: CASTRGPANTEAFF.

The V and J genes are TRBV19 and TRBJ1-5; possibly TRBD1 for D (6 bases). The CDR3 contains 15 residues. V lost 3 bases and J 3 bases, leaving 12 bases between the germline ends. The germline V gene encodes CDR1 LNHDA and CDR2 SQIVND (reference sequence). The CDR3 sequence: CASSIGQIPNQPQHF. The CDR3 nucleotides are TGTGCCAGTAGTATTGGACAGATTCCCAATCAGCCCCAGCATTTT.

The rearrangement uses TRBV20-1 and TRBJ1-2, with D hard to call. CDR3 length equals 11 residues. CDR1 DFQATT and CDR2 SNEGSKA come from the germline V gene (reference sequence). Trimming stripped 3 bases from V and 8 bases from J, with 10 bases between. Here the CDR3 reads CSASLTGGYTF. The CDR3, as DNA: TGCAGTGCTAGTTTAACGGGAGGCTACACCTTC.

V is TRBV6-5 and J is TRBJ2-2; TRBD2 agrees at 9 bases. The CDR3 spans 15 residues. Trimming at V came to 6 bases and at J to 6 bases, leaving 8 bases not matched to a gene. The germline V gene has CDR1 MNHEY and CDR2 SVGAGI. The CDR3 loop is CASSPWVAGAGELFF. In DNA form, the CDR3 reads TGTGCCAGCAGCCCTTGGGTAGCGGGAGCCGGGGAGCTGTTTTTT.

As concerns this clone: An end of the junction differs from the germline gene, which may be a read error. This chain joins TRBV11-2 and TRBJ2-1; maybe TRBD1 (5 bases). Germline V gene data show CDR1 as SGHAT and CDR2 as FQNNGV. The length of the CDR3 is 13 residues. The CDR3 DNA follows: TGCGCCAGCAGCCCGACAGTGTACAATGAGCAGTTCTTC. Its protein product is CASSPTVYNEQFF.